A selection of T cell receptor beta chains follows, all from one sample in a study of control samples from healthy donors and cancer patients. TCRdb's table, derived via immunoSEQ multiplex PCR, lists solely in-frame clones and lacks some. This table holds about 76,000 clones, about 89% found once. The specimen sequenced was PBMCs. Source of these receptors: a woman aged 50 to 65 with colorectal cancer. CDR3s include the opening cysteine and the closing phenylalanine or tryptophan. A D gene is named only where the DNA matches it firmly. The size of a clone is reported for some rows only, either as once, few or many, or as a class for expanded clones.

J gene	clone size	V gene	D gene	CDR3 protein	CDR3 DNA
TRBJ2-3	.	TRBV6-1	.	CASSERKRALTDTQYF	TGTGCCAGCAGTGAGCGGAAAAGGGCTCTCACAGATACGCAGTATTTT
TRBJ1-2	.	TRBV5-1	TRBD1	CASSPTGGSDYGYTF	TGCGCCAGCAGCCCGACAGGGGGCTCGGACTATGGCTACACCTTC
TRBJ2-4	.	TRBV19	.	CASQNRVDKNIQYF	TGTGCCAGTCAAAACAGGGTGGACAAAAACATTCAGTACTTC
TRBJ1-2	.	TRBV7-2	TRBD1	CASSPLQGNLYGYTF	TGTGCCAGCAGCCCATTACAGGGGAACCTCTATGGCTACACCTTC
TRBJ1-1	.	TRBV7-9	.	CASSFMGNTEAFF	TGTGCCAGCAGCTTTATGGGGAACACTGAAGCTTTCTTT
TRBJ1-2	.	TRBV7-6	TRBD1	CASSFTLQGAQTF	TGTGCCAGCAGCTTTACCCTCCAGGGGGCTCAAACCTTC
TRBJ1-2	.	TRBV19	.	CASSGDGYTF	TGTGCCAGTAGTGGGGATGGCTACACCTTC
TRBJ2-1	.	TRBV7-3	.	CASSSTEGIGEQFF	TGTGCCAGCAGCTCAACCGAGGGGATCGGTGAGCAGTTCTTC
TRBJ2-3	.	TRBV5-4	.	CASSFQGEDTQYF	TGTGCCAGCAGCTTTCAGGGCGAAGATACGCAGTATTTT
TRBJ1-3	once	TRBV11-3	TRBD1	CASSLGQARSGNTIYF	TGTGCCAGCAGCTTGGGACAGGCGCGCTCTGGAAACACCATATATTTT
TRBJ1-2	.	TRBV10-3	TRBD1	CASRDRANYGYTF	TGTGCCTCCCGGGACAGGGCTAACTATGGCTACACCTTC
TRBJ1-2	.	TRBV14	.	CASSQEMNRGTYGYTF	TGTGCCAGCAGCCAAGAGATGAACAGAGGAACCTATGGCTACACCTTC
TRBJ1-2	few	TRBV6-6	.	CASSSANNNYGYTF	TGTGCCAGCAGTTCTGCCAACAATAACTATGGCTACACCTTC
TRBJ1-5	.	TRBV2	.	CASSDGPGTINQPQHF	TGTGCCAGCAGTGATGGCCCCGGGACCATCAATCAGCCCCAGCATTTT
TRBJ1-2	.	TRBV9	TRBD1	CASSKDREGGYTF	TGTGCCAGCAGCAAGGACAGGGAAGGTGGCTACACCTTC
TRBJ1-3	.	TRBV18	.	CASSPPGRDGNTIYF	TGTGCCAGCTCACCACCGGGAAGGGACGGAAACACCATATATTTT
TRBJ2-3	.	TRBV7-2	.	CASSLGSGDTQYF	TGTGCCAGCAGCTTAGGCTCAGGGGATACGCAGTATTTT
TRBJ2-2	.	TRBV27	.	CASSLRQKITGELFF	TGTGCCAGCAGTTTACGGCAAAAAATAACCGGGGAGCTGTTTTTT
TRBJ1-1	.	TRBV4-3	.	CASSTTKTTEAFF	TGCGCCAGCAGTACCACGAAGACCACTGAAGCTTTCTTT
TRBJ1-5	few	TRBV27	TRBD1	CASSSTGEGNQPQHF	TGTGCCAGCAGTTCTACAGGGGAGGGCAATCAGCCCCAGCATTTT
TRBJ1-1	.	TRBV6-5	TRBD1	CASIKGTGGNTEAFF	TGTGCCAGCATAAAAGGGACAGGGGGGAACACTGAAGCTTTCTTT
TRBJ2-1	.	TRBV11-3	TRBD1	CASSSGGQGGNEQFF	TGTGCCAGCAGCTCAGGAGGACAGGGGGGCAATGAGCAGTTCTTC
TRBJ2-5	.	TRBV18	.	CASSLDFGETQYF	TGTGCCAGCTCACTCGACTTCGGGGAGACCCAGTACTTC
TRBJ1-1	.	TRBV18	.	CASSPFGQKNTEAFF	TGTGCCAGCTCACCCTTCGGACAGAAGAACACTGAAGCTTTCTTT
TRBJ1-1	.	TRBV19	TRBD1	CASSNEQGASYSAKAFF	TGTGCCAGTTCGAACGAACAGGGGGCGAGCTATTCGGCTAAAGCTTTCTTT
TRBJ1-1	.	TRBV20-1	.	CSAPSETPSF	TGCAGTGCCCCCTCCGAGACTCCTTCTTTT
TRBJ2-5	.	TRBV5-1	.	CASSTGTSRTETQYF	TGCGCCAGCAGTACCGGGACCTCTCGAACGGAGACCCAGTACTTC
TRBJ2-6	.	TRBV5-1	.	CASSLGGRGPGANVLTF	TGCGCCAGCAGCTTGGGAGGACGGGGCCCTGGGGCCAACGTCCTGACTTTC
TRBJ1-6	.	TRBV6-5	.	CASSYDSNNSPLHF	TGTGCCAGCAGTTACGACAGCAATAATTCACCCCTCCACTTT
TRBJ1-5	.	TRBV10-3	.	CAISESKRGSGGNQPQHF	TGTGCCATCAGTGAGTCGAAGCGGGGTAGCGGTGGCAATCAGCCCCAGCATTTT
TRBJ2-1	.	TRBV28	.	CASSFSRPKNEQFF	TGTGCCAGCAGTTTTAGCAGGCCCAAAAATGAGCAGTTCTTC
TRBJ2-5	.	TRBV6-5	.	CASSYSKYPSQETQYF	TGTGCCAGCAGTTACTCGAAATATCCGAGCCAAGAGACCCAGTACTTC
TRBJ2-1	.	TRBV5-1	.	CASSLVPGGDEQFF	TGCGCCAGCAGCTTGGTACCAGGGGGGGATGAGCAGTTCTTC
TRBJ1-2	.	TRBV4-1	.	CASSPATVVTNYGYTF	TGCGCCAGCAGCCCTGCGACAGTCGTCACTAACTATGGCTACACCTTC
TRBJ2-3	.	TRBV19	TRBD2	CASTASGGTDTQYF	TGTGCCAGTACGGCCAGCGGGGGCACAGATACGCAGTATTTT
TRBJ1-5	.	TRBV18	.	CASSPTSDSYSNQPQHF	TGTGCCAGCTCACCAACTTCGGACAGTTATAGCAATCAGCCCCAGCATTTT
TRBJ1-6	once	TRBV30	.	CAWRDLRGGGNSPLHF	TGTGCCTGGAGGGACCTCCGGGGAGGAGGAAATTCACCCCTCCACTTT
TRBJ1-1	.	TRBV29-1	.	CSVEVWGNEAFF	TGCAGCGTTGAAGTATGGGGTAACGAAGCTTTCTTT
TRBJ1-5	.	TRBV5-8	.	CASSLARNLFSNQPQHF	TGTGCCAGCAGCTTGGCCAGGAACTTATTTAGCAATCAGCCCCAGCATTTT
TRBJ1-4	.	TRBV28	TRBD1	CASSLGGQGEEKLFF	TGTGCCAGCAGTCTCGGGGGACAGGGGGAAGAAAAACTGTTTTTT
TRBJ2-5	.	TRBV25-1	.	CASSSDPLGTQYF	TGTGCCAGCAGCTCAGACCCCCTCGGGACCCAGTACTTC
TRBJ1-3	once	TRBV5-6	.	CASSLWGIGNTIYF	TGTGCCAGCAGCCTGTGGGGAATTGGAAACACCATATATTTT
TRBJ2-3	.	TRBV10-3	.	CAIGGEPAGDTQYF	TGTGCCATCGGTGGGGAGCCAGCAGGAGATACGCAGTATTTT
TRBJ2-1	.	TRBV6-2/TRBV6-3	TRBD1	CASSLTGDAYNEQFF	TGTGCCAGCAGTTTGACAGGGGATGCCTACAATGAGCAGTTCTTC
TRBJ2-1	many	TRBV4-3	.	CASSQAPVGSYNEQFF	TGCGCCAGCAGCCAAGCTCCGGTTGGCTCCTACAATGAGCAGTTCTTC
TRBJ1-4	.	TRBV2	.	CASSEQGQGHEKLFF	TGTGCCAGCAGTGAACAAGGGCAGGGCCATGAAAAACTGTTTTTT
TRBJ2-5	.	TRBV25-1	.	CASTPQKEGTISETQYF	TGTGCCAGCACCCCTCAAAAGGAGGGGACCATATCGGAGACCCAGTACTTC
TRBJ2-1	.	TRBV6-6	TRBD2	CASWGGPYNEQFF	TGTGCCAGCTGGGGGGGTCCATACAATGAGCAGTTCTTC
TRBJ2-2	few	TRBV7-2	.	CASSPLGGQTGELFF	TGTGCCAGCAGCCCCCTGGGGGGGCAGACCGGGGAGCTGTTTTTT
TRBJ2-1	.	TRBV12-3/TRBV12-4	.	CASSSEYEQFF	TGTGCCAGCAGTTCAGAGTATGAGCAGTTCTTC
TRBJ1-2	.	TRBV12-3/TRBV12-4	.	CASSFKGNYGYTF	TGTGCCAGCAGTTTCAAGGGGAACTATGGCTACACCTTC
TRBJ1-2	once	TRBV19	TRBD1	CASSIPGQDHYGYTF	TGTGCCAGTAGTATTCCGGGACAGGACCACTATGGCTACACCTTC
TRBJ2-2	few	TRBV4-1	.	CASSQETYAANTGELFF	TGCGCCAGCAGCCAAGAAACGTATGCCGCGAACACCGGGGAGCTGTTTTTT
TRBJ1-1	.	TRBV11-1	.	CASSLSGESEAFF	TGTGCCAGCAGCCTATCGGGGGAATCTGAAGCTTTCTTT
TRBJ2-3	.	TRBV19	.	CASTVLGTDTQYF	TGTGCCAGTACCGTCCTCGGCACAGATACGCAGTATTTT
TRBJ1-6	.	TRBV5-1	TRBD1	CASSTRQGADSPLHF	TGCGCCAGCAGCACCCGACAGGGGGCGGATTCACCCCTCCACTTT
TRBJ1-2	.	TRBV14	.	CASSQGADRRTGGYTF	TGTGCCAGCAGCCAAGGCGCTGATAGGAGGACCGGGGGCTACACCTTC
TRBJ1-1	.	TRBV28	.	CASSFIGDTEAFF	TGTGCCAGCAGTTTCATAGGGGACACTGAAGCTTTCTTT
TRBJ1-4	.	TRBV28	TRBD1	CASSPPGQGAWDEKLFF	TGTGCCAGCAGTCCGCCGGGACAGGGGGCCTGGGATGAAAAACTGTTTTTT
TRBJ1-2	.	TRBV20-1	.	CSLTGYYGYTF	TGCAGCCTTACAGGGTACTATGGCTACACCTTC